Below are 9 T cell receptor beta chains sequenced from a single sample in a study of blood T cell repertoires in COVID-19. The repertoire was sequenced with immunoSEQ multiplex PCR; TCRdb's copy has only in-frame clones and lacks some. The sample lists 200,000 to 300,000 clones, 75% to 90% occurring once. Sequencing was carried out using PBMCs or T cells enriched from blood (not recorded which). These receptor sequences come from a man between 45 and 60 years old who had been exposed to COVID-19.

This clone was picked up one time. V usage is TRBV5-1 and J usage is TRBJ2-5, with 7 bases matching TRBD1. The CDR3 extends over 15 amino acids. The germline V gene has CDR1 SGHRS and CDR2 YFSETQ. J was trimmed by 4 bases and V by 2 bases; bases with no gene match: 8. The CDR3 spells CASSFYNRGGETQYF. CDR3 bases: TGCGCCAGCAGCTTTTACAACAGGGGCGGAGAGACCCAGTACTTC.

V gene TRBV3-1 (or the pseudogene TRBV3-2) combines with J gene TRBJ1-2, with 12 bases matching TRBD1. CDR1 and CDR2 from the germline V gene are LGHDT and YNNKEL (reference sequence). CDR3 size: 17 residues. The trim removed 4 bases at V and 3 bases at J, leaving 9 bases unmatched. CDR3 amino acids: CASSPGTGGGPYYGYTF. CDR3 nucleotides: TGTGCCAGCAGCCCCGGGACAGGGGGCGGACCATACTATGGCTACACCTTC.

V gene TRBV24-1 combines with J gene TRBJ2-5; 7 bases line up with TRBD1. CDR1 is KGHDR and CDR2 is SFDVKD in the germline V gene. V gave up 4 bases and J gave up 5 bases; unmatched junction bases: 9. The CDR3 is made up of 15 amino acids. In nucleotides, the CDR3 is TGTGCCACCAGTGACTATAAGGGGGCGGGTGAGACCCAGTACTTC. Translated: CATSDYKGAGETQYF.

Comments on this clone: Other nucleotide sequences in the sample specify the same CDR3. The chain links TRBV24-1 to TRBJ2-1; D remains unclear. V lost 9 bases and J 0 bases, leaving 8 bases between the germline ends. CDR3 length: 13 residues. Germline CDR1 and CDR2: KGHDR and SFDVKD. This CDR3 is CATSRSSYNEQFF. The CDR3 DNA follows: TGTGCCACCTCCCGGAGCTCCTACAATGAGCAGTTCTTC.

This chain connects TRBV4-1 to TRBJ2-3; maybe TRBD2 (5 bases). Trimming cost V 4 bases and J 4 bases, with 12 bases left between them. This CDR3 comprises 14 residues. Germline V gene lookup returns CDR1 MGHRA and CDR2 YSYEKL. The CDR3 DNA follows: TGCGCCAGCAGCCTACTAGGAGAGGCAGATACGCAGTATTTT. Translation gives CASSLLGEADTQYF.

The rearrangement links TRBV21-1 to TRBJ1-5; TRBD1, the table's D call, was not compared with the DNA. TRBV21-1 is a recognized pseudogene. The CDR3 totals 14 residues. DNA for the CDR3: TGTGCCAGCAGCAAAGGGGACAGCTATCAGCCCCAGCATTTT. Its translation is CASSKGDSYQPQHF.

The chain links TRBV5-1 to TRBJ1-1; unclear D gene. The V gene's germline CDR1 is SGHRS and CDR2 YFSETQ. Trimming shortened V by 4 bases and J by 4 bases, and 8 bases separated the two germline ends. The CDR3 has 12 amino acids. For the CDR3, the DNA is TGCGCCAGCAGCCCTGACTCCACTGAAGCTTTCTTT. This translates into CASSPDSTEAFF. The full variable domain, with the rest looked up from reference TRBV5-1 and TRBJ1-1, is KAGVTQTPRYLIKTRGQQVTLSCSPISGHRSVSWYQQTPGQGLQFLFEYFSETQRNKGNFPGRFSGRQFSNSRSEMNVSTLELGDSALYLCASSPDSTEAFFGQGTRLTVV.

The V call is TRBV5-4, the J call TRBJ1-5; 10 nucleotides match TRBD1. Germline V lookup: CDR1 SGHNT, CDR2 YYREEE (reference sequence). J was trimmed by 2 bases and V by 2 bases; bases with no gene match: 4. The CDR3 contains 16 residues. As DNA, the CDR3 is TGTGCCAGCAGCTTAGGAGGGACAGGGGGCAATCAGCCCCAGCATTTT. Encoded protein: CASSLGGTGGNQPQHF.

This chain connects TRBV2 to TRBJ2-5; possibly TRBD1 for D (6 bases). Trimming removed 7 bases from V and 2 bases from J, with 20 bases in between. CDR1 SNHLY and CDR2 FYNNEI come from the germline V gene. The length of the CDR3 is 16 residues. The CDR3 protein is CASTQNDGTLQETQYF. CDR3 DNA: TGTGCCAGCACCCAAAACGACGGGACACTTCAAGAGACCCAGTACTTC.